The rows below give T cell receptor beta chains drawn from one sample of a study of spatial heterogeneity in lung cancer. TCRdb reanalysed the 5' RACE reads using MiXCR and keeps one entry per CDR3 protein. This sample has about 6,900 distinct CDR3 sequences, with about 11% found just once. Source: lung tumor tissue, taken at surgery. The receptors come from a male donor with early-stage non-small cell lung cancer. Each CDR3 is given with its conserved first and last residue. D genes are given only for firm matches. The size entry is marked missing in some rows and otherwise reads once, few, many or a size class.

J gene,D gene,V gene,clone size,CDR3 DNA,CDR3 protein
TRBJ1-2,-,TRBV29-1,-,TGCAGCGTAATGACAGTTCTAAATGGCTACACCTTC,CSVMTVLNGYTF
TRBJ2-1,-,TRBV24-1,few,TGTGCCACCGCAGGGTACAATGAGCAGTTCTTC,CATAGYNEQFF
TRBJ2-5,-,TRBV19,medium-sized,TGTGCCAGTAGTACAGGGATGGTGGTAGGGGAGACCCAGTACTTC,CASSTGMVVGETQYF
TRBJ2-4,-,TRBV11-2,many,TGTGCCAGCAGCATCGGGTTGAAAAACATTCAGTACTTC,CASSIGLKNIQYF
TRBJ2-4,TRBD2,TRBV5-4,many,TGTGCCAGCAGCTTGGCCGAAGCGGGAGGAGACATTCAGTACTTC,CASSLAEAGGDIQYF
TRBJ1-2,-,TRBV19,many,TGTGCCAGTAGCCTTCCTGGGCAGGGTGGCTACACCTTC,CASSLPGQGGYTF
TRBJ2-5,TRBD1,TRBV7-9,many,TGTGCCAGCACCGCGAGACAGGGCCTCAAGCGAGAGACCCAGTACTTC,CASTARQGLKRETQYF
TRBJ2-1,-,TRBV29-1,-,TGCAGCGTTGAAGGCGCGGGGGCTTTCTCCAATGAGCAGTTCTTC,CSVEGAGAFSNEQFF
TRBJ2-2,-,TRBV6-1,-,TGTGCCAGCGTGTGGGGGGAAGCGAACACCGGGGAGCTGTTTTTT,CASVWGEANTGELFF
TRBJ1-1,-,TRBV12-3/TRBV12-4,many,TGTGCCAGCAGTTTGGGGGAGGCTGAAGCTTTCTTT,CASSLGEAEAFF
TRBJ2-7,TRBD2,TRBV5-1,medium-sized,TGCGCCAGCAGCTTGGACCCCTTCGGGACTAGCACTCTGGACGAGCAGTACTTC,CASSLDPFGTSTLDEQYF
TRBJ1-1,TRBD1,TRBV6-6,many,TGTGCCAGCAGTTACCAACAGGGGTACACTGAAGCTTTCTTT,CASSYQQGYTEAFF
TRBJ2-1,TRBD1,TRBV11-2,medium-sized,TGTGCCAGCAGCCACGGTCCCGGGACAGGGAATGAGCAGTTCTTC,CASSHGPGTGNEQFF
TRBJ1-2,TRBD1,TRBV7-2,few,TGTGCCAGCAACCTTAACAGGGGCCTCTATGGCTACACCTTC,CASNLNRGLYGYTF
TRBJ1-2,TRBD1,TRBV20-1,many,TGCAGTGCTACCCCCGGGACAGGGGGGGACTATGGCTACACCTTC,CSATPGTGGDYGYTF
TRBJ2-4,TRBD1,TRBV12-3/TRBV12-4,few,TGTGCCAGCAGCGTTATTGGGGACAGGAAAAACATTCAGTACTTC,CASSVIGDRKNIQYF
TRBJ1-2,-,TRBV30,few,TGTGCCAGCACAGGGACCGGCTATGGCTACACCTTC,CASTGTGYGYTF
TRBJ2-5,-,TRBV3-1,many,TGTGCCAGCAGCCACGTACAAGAGACCCAGTACTTC,CASSHVQETQYF
TRBJ2-3,-,TRBV11-2,many,TGTGCCAGCAGCTCTTGGGAAGATACGCAGTATTTT,CASSSWEDTQYF
TRBJ2-2,TRBD1,TRBV12-3/TRBV12-4,many,TGTGCCAGCGGCCTCCGGGACAGGGCTTACACCGGGGAGCTGTTTTTT,CASGLRDRAYTGELFF
TRBJ2-3,TRBD1,TRBV20-1,medium-sized,TGCAGTGATACGGACAGGGGAGGCGCAGATACGCAGTATTTT,CSDTDRGGADTQYF
TRBJ1-4,TRBD1,TRBV12-3/TRBV12-4,-,TGTGCCAGCAGTCTTTGGACAGGGCAACGGGGCCGGAATGAAAAACTGTTTTTT,CASSLWTGQRGRNEKLFF
TRBJ1-1,-,TRBV10-3,medium-sized,TGTGCCGTCCGGGACACTCCTGCTATTGAAGCTTTCTTT,CAVRDTPAIEAFF
TRBJ2-1,-,TRBV30,medium-sized,TGTGCCTGGAGTGTAGGATCAGGTATCGGCAATGAGCAGTTCTTC,CAWSVGSGIGNEQFF
TRBJ2-7,-,TRBV4-3,-,TGCGCCAGCAGCCAAGATTTGGGGCAGGGCCACGAGCAGTACTTC,CASSQDLGQGHEQYF
TRBJ2-3,-,TRBV12-3/TRBV12-4,many,TGTGCCAGCAGTCCCAGGGACGGATCCCCCGTAGATACGCAGTATTTT,CASSPRDGSPVDTQYF
TRBJ2-7,-,TRBV9,many,TGTGCCAGCAGCGTAGGGGCCAGCTACGAGCAGTACTTC,CASSVGASYEQYF
TRBJ1-1,TRBD1,TRBV3-1,many,TGTGCCAGCAGCCAAAACCGGGGGACAGGGAACACTGAAGCTTTCTTT,CASSQNRGTGNTEAFF
TRBJ2-7,-,TRBV11-1,many,TGTGCCAGCAGCCCGGACGGAACCTACGAGCAGTACTTC,CASSPDGTYEQYF
TRBJ2-1,-,TRBV29-1,many,TGCAGCGTTTATCTAACCCCCCACAGCTCCTACAATGAGCAGTTCTTC,CSVYLTPHSSYNEQFF
TRBJ2-1,-,TRBV29-1,medium-sized,TGCAGCGTGGAGGACCGTAAAAGGTACAATGAGCAGTTCTTC,CSVEDRKRYNEQFF
TRBJ1-1,-,TRBV20-1,large,TGCAGTGCTAGAAATGGGAACACTGAAGCTTTCTTT,CSARNGNTEAFF
TRBJ2-7,-,TRBV20-1,many,TGCAGTGCTATAAACAGGGTATTGGACGAGCAGTACTTC,CSAINRVLDEQYF
TRBJ1-5,TRBD1,TRBV29-1,-,TGCAGCGTCGGGACAGCGAATCAGCCCCAGCATTTT,CSVGTANQPQHF
TRBJ1-2,-,TRBV18,many,TGTGCCAGCTCAGAGGGGTCTACCTATGGCTACACCTTC,CASSEGSTYGYTF
TRBJ1-2,-,TRBV20-1,many,TGCAGTGCTAGAGGAGCACAGGGCGGGGGCTACACCTTC,CSARGAQGGGYTF
TRBJ2-5,TRBD2,TRBV11-3,large,TGTGCCAGCAGCTCTAGCGGGAGCGAGACCCAGTACTTC,CASSSSGSETQYF
TRBJ1-2,-,TRBV6-5,few,TGTGCCAGCAGTTACTCGGACGGCTATGGCTACACCTTC,CASSYSDGYGYTF
TRBJ2-2,-,TRBV29-1,-,TGCAGCGTCCAGAGGACAGCCGCGAACACCGGGGAGCTGTTTTTT,CSVQRTAANTGELFF
TRBJ1-5,-,TRBV20-1,-,TGCAGTGCTAGCGGTCAGTCAAATCAGCCCCAGCATTTT,CSASGQSNQPQHF
TRBJ1-2,TRBD1,TRBV5-6,-,TGTGCCAGCAGCTCAGGGGGACGGCCTAACTATGGCTACACCTTC,CASSSGGRPNYGYTF
TRBJ2-5,TRBD2,TRBV11-1,medium-sized,TGTGCCAGCAGCGTAACCGGGACTAGCGGGAGTAAGACCCAGTACTTC,CASSVTGTSGSKTQYF
TRBJ2-3,-,TRBV28,medium-sized,TGTGCCAGCAGCCAGATCAGGGGACTTACAGATACGCAGTATTTT,CASSQIRGLTDTQYF
TRBJ2-1,-,TRBV5-4,medium-sized,TGTGCCAGCAGCAAAGGGGGAAGAGGGAATGAGCAGTTCTTC,CASSKGGRGNEQFF
TRBJ1-1,-,TRBV6-1,many,TGTGCCAGCAGTGTGTTATGGGGAACTGAAGCTTTCTTT,CASSVLWGTEAFF
TRBJ2-1,TRBD2,TRBV20-1,medium-sized,TGCAGTGCTAGAAACCCTAGCGGGAGTGTGGGTAATGAGCAGTTCTTC,CSARNPSGSVGNEQFF